A selection of T cell receptor beta chains follows, all from one sample in a study of graft-versus-host responses after intestinal transplantation. The antigens for these receptors are not known. Generated by immunoSEQ multiplex PCR, the TCRdb table keeps only in-frame clones and is missing some. Of 100,000 to 110,000 clones listed, roughly 87% are singletons. Material: unstimulated CD4+ T cells sorted from spleen or lymph node cells, obtained before transplant. The receptors come from a human donor who was the organ donor for an intestinal transplant. CDR3s include the opening cysteine and the closing phenylalanine or tryptophan. Fields, in order: CDR3 length, clone size, V gene, J gene, D gene, CDR3 DNA, CDR3 protein. D genes are given only for firm matches. Part of the rows lack a size; the others show once, few, many or a class for expanded clones.

len: 16; abundance: .; v_gene: TRBV27; j_gene: TRBJ1-6; d_gene: .; CDR3nt: TGTGCCAGCAGTTTATTCCCCGAGAGGAATAATTCACCCCTCCACTTT; CDR3aa: CASSLFPERNNSPLHF
len: 16; abundance: once; v_gene: TRBV6-1; j_gene: TRBJ2-7; d_gene: TRBD1; CDR3nt: TGTGCCAGCAGTGAATTCGGGACAGGATCTCCTTACGAGCAGTACTTC; CDR3aa: CASSEFGTGSPYEQYF
len: 18; abundance: .; v_gene: TRBV28; j_gene: TRBJ1-2; d_gene: .; CDR3nt: TGTGCCAGCAGTCAACCGGGACCGCACCCACGGGGCTTAAATGGCTACACCTTC; CDR3aa: CASSQPGPHPRGLNGYTF
len: 15; abundance: .; v_gene: TRBV5-4; j_gene: TRBJ1-2; d_gene: .; CDR3nt: TGTGCCAGCAGCTTTCCCAGGGGTGCCACCATCGGCTACACCTTC; CDR3aa: CASSFPRGATIGYTF
len: 14; abundance: .; v_gene: TRBV5-1; j_gene: TRBJ2-1; d_gene: .; CDR3nt: TGCGCCAGCAGCTGGGGGACTCGGGAAAATGAGCAGTTCTTC; CDR3aa: CASSWGTRENEQFF
len: 13; abundance: .; v_gene: TRBV11-2; j_gene: TRBJ2-4; d_gene: .; CDR3nt: TGTGCCAGCAGCCCATTTGGCAAAAACATTCAGTACTTC; CDR3aa: CASSPFGKNIQYF
len: 17; abundance: .; v_gene: TRBV11-2; j_gene: TRBJ2-3; d_gene: .; CDR3nt: TGTGCCAGCAGCTTAGCCCCGCCCAGCGTAGGGACAGATACGCAGTATTTT; CDR3aa: CASSLAPPSVGTDTQYF
len: 12; abundance: .; v_gene: TRBV28; j_gene: TRBJ2-1; d_gene: .; CDR3nt: TGTGCCAGCAGTTTGGCGGGGCTCGAGCAGTTCTTC; CDR3aa: CASSLAGLEQFF
len: 12; abundance: .; v_gene: TRBV19; j_gene: TRBJ1-1; d_gene: .; CDR3nt: TGTGCCAGTAGTATAACTGGAACTGAAGCTTTCTTT; CDR3aa: CASSITGTEAFF
len: 14; abundance: .; v_gene: TRBV18; j_gene: TRBJ1-1; d_gene: TRBD1; CDR3nt: TGTGCCAGCTCATCCAACAGGGGGAACACTGAAGCTTTCTTT; CDR3aa: CASSSNRGNTEAFF
len: 13; abundance: .; v_gene: TRBV28; j_gene: TRBJ2-5; d_gene: .; CDR3nt: TGTGCCAGCAGTTTCAGGGAACGAGAGACCCAGTACTTC; CDR3aa: CASSFRERETQYF
len: 14; abundance: .; v_gene: TRBV19; j_gene: TRBJ2-7; d_gene: .; CDR3nt: TGTGCCAGTAGCTCCAGGAGAGGGGACTACGAGCAGTACTTC; CDR3aa: CASSSRRGDYEQYF
len: 11; abundance: .; v_gene: TRBV30; j_gene: TRBJ1-4; d_gene: .; CDR3nt: TGTGCCTGGTGGCAGGGAGGCAAACTGTTTTTT; CDR3aa: CAWWQGGKLFF
len: 15; abundance: .; v_gene: TRBV30; j_gene: TRBJ2-7; d_gene: TRBD1; CDR3nt: TGTGCCTGGACTGAAAGCAGGGGGAGCTCCTACGAGCAGTACTTC; CDR3aa: CAWTESRGSSYEQYF
len: 16; abundance: .; v_gene: TRBV5-6; j_gene: TRBJ2-5; d_gene: TRBD1; CDR3nt: TGTGCCAGCAGCTTGGCCCCACTTACAGGGGGCGAGACCCAGTACTTC; CDR3aa: CASSLAPLTGGETQYF
len: 15; abundance: once; v_gene: TRBV5-6; j_gene: TRBJ1-2; d_gene: TRBD1; CDR3nt: TGTGCCAGCAGCTTGGGTGGGACAGGCTACTATGGCTACACCTTC; CDR3aa: CASSLGGTGYYGYTF
len: 14; abundance: .; v_gene: TRBV6-6; j_gene: TRBJ1-5; d_gene: TRBD1; CDR3nt: TGTGCCAGCAGACAGGGGGTGGGCAATCAGCCCCAGCATTTT; CDR3aa: CASRQGVGNQPQHF
len: 14; abundance: .; v_gene: TRBV7-2; j_gene: TRBJ1-1; d_gene: .; CDR3nt: TGTGCCAGCAGCTTAATAGGTCTGAACACTGAAGCTTTCTTT; CDR3aa: CASSLIGLNTEAFF
len: 15; abundance: once; v_gene: TRBV18; j_gene: TRBJ1-2; d_gene: TRBD1; CDR3nt: TGTGCCAGCTCATTGGGGACAGACAATTCCTATGGCTACACCTTC; CDR3aa: CASSLGTDNSYGYTF
len: 16; abundance: once; v_gene: TRBV7-8; j_gene: TRBJ1-5; d_gene: .; CDR3nt: TGTGCCAGCAGCTTAAGAGGAGGGCAGGGCAATCAGCCCCAGCATTTT; CDR3aa: CASSLRGGQGNQPQHF
len: 15; abundance: .; v_gene: TRBV6-1; j_gene: TRBJ2-3; d_gene: .; CDR3nt: TGTGCCAGCAGTGAAGGGGGTCAGTGGGTAGATACGCAGTATTTT; CDR3aa: CASSEGGQWVDTQYF
len: 11; abundance: .; v_gene: TRBV30; j_gene: TRBJ1-4; d_gene: TRBD1; CDR3nt: TGTGCCTGGAGTGCACAGGGGAAACTGTTTTTT; CDR3aa: CAWSAQGKLFF
len: 18; abundance: .; v_gene: TRBV4-1; j_gene: TRBJ1-2; d_gene: .; CDR3nt: TGCGCCAGCAGCCAAGATGAGTGGAAGGGCTATCGATTGAAAGGCTACACCTTC; CDR3aa: CASSQDEWKGYRLKGYTF
len: 15; abundance: .; v_gene: TRBV30; j_gene: TRBJ2-4; d_gene: .; CDR3nt: TGTGCCTACGGGGGTGGAGGGGCAGCCAAAAACATTCAGTACTTC; CDR3aa: CAYGGGGAAKNIQYF
len: 17; abundance: .; v_gene: TRBV11-2; j_gene: TRBJ2-6; d_gene: TRBD2; CDR3nt: TGTGCCAGCAGCTTAGATTGGGGAGGGGCTGGGGCCAACGTCCTGACTTTC; CDR3aa: CASSLDWGGAGANVLTF
len: 16; abundance: .; v_gene: TRBV4-1; j_gene: TRBJ2-1; d_gene: TRBD1; CDR3nt: TGCGCCAGCAGCCAAGATCCCAGGGGGCCCTACAATGAGCAGTTCTTC; CDR3aa: CASSQDPRGPYNEQFF
len: 12; abundance: .; v_gene: TRBV2; j_gene: TRBJ2-5; d_gene: .; CDR3nt: TGTGCCAGCAACCGACTAGGTGGGACCCAGTACTTC; CDR3aa: CASNRLGGTQYF
len: 15; abundance: .; v_gene: TRBV28; j_gene: TRBJ1-2; d_gene: .; CDR3nt: TGTGCCAGCAGGCAATCGGACCTGCGTAACTATGGCTACACCTTC; CDR3aa: CASRQSDLRNYGYTF
len: 13; abundance: .; v_gene: TRBV28; j_gene: TRBJ2-3; d_gene: .; CDR3nt: TGTGCCAGCAGGTGGGGGGGCACAGATACGCAGTATTTT; CDR3aa: CASRWGGTDTQYF
len: 15; abundance: .; v_gene: TRBV5-1; j_gene: TRBJ2-1; d_gene: TRBD2; CDR3nt: TGCGCCAGCAGCCCCGGGACTAGGATTTACAATGAGCAGTTCTTC; CDR3aa: CASSPGTRIYNEQFF
len: 13; abundance: .; v_gene: TRBV19; j_gene: TRBJ1-6; d_gene: .; CDR3nt: TGTGCCAGTAGTACCAGGGTAGATTCACCCCTCCACTTT; CDR3aa: CASSTRVDSPLHF
len: 15; abundance: .; v_gene: TRBV7-6; j_gene: TRBJ1-1; d_gene: TRBD1; CDR3nt: TGTGCCAGCAGCGGGTGGACAGGAGGGCCACCTGAAGCTTTCTTT; CDR3aa: CASSGWTGGPPEAFF
len: 15; abundance: .; v_gene: TRBV5-1; j_gene: TRBJ1-5; d_gene: .; CDR3nt: TGCGCCAGCAGCCCATTGGGGCTGGGTCATCAGCCCCAGCATTTT; CDR3aa: CASSPLGLGHQPQHF
len: 20; abundance: .; v_gene: TRBV27; j_gene: TRBJ1-1; d_gene: TRBD1; CDR3nt: TGTGCCAGCAGTAGGACAGGGGGCGGAAATTGTGTCTTCGAGGACACTGAAGCTTTCTTT; CDR3aa: CASSRTGGGNCVFEDTEAFF
len: 15; abundance: .; v_gene: TRBV27; j_gene: TRBJ1-2; d_gene: .; CDR3nt: TGTGCCAGCAGTTTATCGAAAAGGGCAGCCCTAGGCTACACCTTC; CDR3aa: CASSLSKRAALGYTF
len: 15; abundance: .; v_gene: TRBV6-6; j_gene: TRBJ1-6; d_gene: .; CDR3nt: TGTGCCAGCAGTTACTCAGGAGGAGATAATTCACCCCTCCACTTT; CDR3aa: CASSYSGGDNSPLHF
len: 14; abundance: .; v_gene: TRBV5-8; j_gene: TRBJ2-3; d_gene: .; CDR3nt: TGTGCCAGCACCCGTGGGGGAGGAACAGATACGCAGTATTTT; CDR3aa: CASTRGGGTDTQYF
len: 16; abundance: .; v_gene: TRBV7-8; j_gene: TRBJ2-1; d_gene: TRBD2; CDR3nt: TGTGCCAGCAGCTTTAAAGGACTAGCGGGGGGTCATGAGCAGTTCTTC; CDR3aa: CASSFKGLAGGHEQFF
len: 16; abundance: few; v_gene: TRBV14; j_gene: TRBJ2-4; d_gene: .; CDR3nt: TGTGCCAGCAGCCAAGAGGGGGTACGGGCCAAAAACATTCAGTACTTC; CDR3aa: CASSQEGVRAKNIQYF
len: 13; abundance: .; v_gene: TRBV19; j_gene: TRBJ1-1; d_gene: .; CDR3nt: TGTGCCAGTAGTATAGGACAGAACACTGAAGCTTTCTTT; CDR3aa: CASSIGQNTEAFF
len: 19; abundance: .; v_gene: TRBV28; j_gene: TRBJ1-6; d_gene: TRBD1; CDR3nt: TGTGCCAGCAGTCCCTGGGGTTTGGCGGGACAGGGGGCGTATTCACCCCTCCACTTT; CDR3aa: CASSPWGLAGQGAYSPLHF